The 27 T cell receptor beta chains below come from one sample, sequenced in a study of breast tumors, draining lymph nodes, adjacent tissues. The lymph nodes were axillary draining lymph nodes from breast cancer patients. TCRdb processed the multiplex PCR reads anew with MiXCR; each CDR3 protein has one entry. In the table there are a few hundred thousand distinct CDR3 sequences, around 34% of which are singletons. The sequenced sample was axillary lymph node tissue. These receptor sequences come from a female donor with breast cancer. Some clones in this sample may be carry-over from other donors' samples.

To note about this clonotype: This may arise from a read error, as a much more abundant clone is one base away. The chain has TRBV6-5 and TRBJ2-7; no clear D. CDR1 is MNHEY, CDR2 SVGAGI, per germline. The CDR3 contains 13 residues. Here the CDR3 DNA reads TGTACCAGCAGTAGGGAAGCCCGTTACGAGCAGTACTTC. Its translation is CTSSREARYEQYF.

Ten or more counts support this clonotype. This sequence joins TRBV3-1 and TRBJ1-2; D gene unclear. Trimming took off 6 bases at V and 2 bases at J, with 16 bases between the two ends. CDR1 and CDR2 from the germline V gene are LGHDT and YNNKEL (reference sequence). This CDR3 is built from 15 residues. The CDR3 DNA is TGTGCCAGCAGACCCGAAGGCGTCAAAAACTATGGCTACACCTTC. Translation: CASRPEGVKNYGYTF.

Many counts were recorded for this clonotype. The gene calls are TRBV20-1 and TRBJ2-3; 9 nucleotides match TRBD2. Trimming cost V 0 bases and J 2 bases; bases outside gene matches: 9. The length of the CDR3 is 17 residues. Germline CDR1 is DFQATT and CDR2 is SNEGSKA (reference sequence). The CDR3 DNA reads as TGCAGTGCTAGAGATCCGGTCTTAGCGGGGGCCACAGATACGCAGTATTTT. Translation gives CSARDPVLAGATDTQYF.

This clonotype occurred many times. This chain uses TRBV6-5 with TRBJ2-3, with D hard to call. This CDR3 has 16 amino acids. CDR1 MNHEY and CDR2 SVGAGI come from the germline V gene. Trimming removed 0 bases at V and 8 bases at J, with 18 bases between. The CDR3 nucleotides are TGTGCCAGCAGTTACTCCTCCGATAGCCCGCATGGTACGCAGTATTTT. It translates to CASSYSSDSPHGTQYF.

This clonotype was seen repeatedly, ten times or more. The rearrangement joins TRBV20-1 to TRBJ2-3, with 11 positions matching TRBD1. Trimming took 3 bases from V and 3 from J; bases not matched to a gene: 5. Per the germline V gene, CDR1 is DFQATT and CDR2 is SNEGSKA (reference sequence). CDR3 length: 15 residues. The CDR3 region has the DNA TGCAGTGCTAGCGGGGACAGGGGGGGGACAGATACGCAGTATTTT. Its translation: CSASGDRGGTDTQYF.

The CDR3 region is CASSRWGMAKNIQYF. The CDR3 DNA reads as TGTGCCAGCAGTCGTTGGGGGATGGCCAAAAACATTCAGTACTTC. The V gene is TRBV11-3, the J gene TRBJ2-4; D tentatively reads TRBD1 or TRBD2 (5 bases each). Germline V gives CDR1 SGHNT, CDR2 YENEEA. This CDR3 is built from 15 residues. Trimming shortened V by 6 bases and J by 1 base, and 13 bases separated the two germline ends.

This clonotype occurred many times. The chain couples TRBV29-1 to TRBJ2-1; D ambiguous. The V gene lost 3 bases and the J gene lost 1 base, with 7 bases spanning the gap. Per germline, CDR1 SQVTM and CDR2 ANQGSEA. This CDR3 has 13 residues. CDR3 nucleotides: TGCAGCGTTGAGGCCTCTTCCTACAATGAGCAGTTCTTC. Its protein product is CSVEASSYNEQFF.

Note on this clonotype: The junction does not match germline at one end; this may be a read error. The genes are TRBV7-2 and TRBJ2-6, with 7 bases identical to TRBD1. The CDR3 is 17 amino acids. Looked up from germline, CDR1 is SGHTA and CDR2 is FQGNSA. CDR3 sequence (DNA): TGTGCCAGCAGCGCCACAGGGGTCAGATCTGGGGCCAACCTCCTGACTTTC. Protein: CASSATGVRSGANLLTF.

This clonotype occurred many times. This chain links TRBV20-1 with TRBJ2-3; D not resolved. Germline V gene sequence: CDR1 DFQATT, CDR2 SNEGSKA (reference sequence). V was trimmed by 6 bases and J by 0 bases, leaving 16 bases between them. The CDR3 loop spans 15 amino acids. The CDR3 loop reads CSAHTRATSTDTQYF. Here the CDR3 DNA reads TGCAGTGCCCACACGAGAGCGACCAGCACAGATACGCAGTATTTT.

This clonotype was detected only once. The junction shows a germline mismatch at one end, possibly a read error. J is TRBJ2-5 and V is TRBV24-1, with 9 bases fitting TRBD2. CDR3 size: 15 residues. Per germline, CDR1 KGHDR and CDR2 SFDVKD. The CDR3 DNA is TGTGCCACCAGTGATCCGGCTAGCGGGGTGGAGACCCAGTATTTC. This gives the protein CATSDPASGVETQYF.

The V and J genes are TRBV27 and TRBJ2-7; 9 positions match TRBD2. Per the germline V gene, CDR1 is MNHEY and CDR2 is SMNVEV (reference sequence). V shed 3 bases and J 2 bases; nucleotides not matched to a gene: 11. This CDR3 region has 17 residues. The CDR3 region is CASSLKAGGYSTYEQYF. DNA for the CDR3: TGTGCCAGCAGTTTGAAAGCGGGAGGTTATTCTACCTACGAGCAGTACTTC.

In the case of this clonotype: A much larger clone lies one base from this, so it may be a read error. Without the conserved terminal phenylalanine or tryptophan, this CDR3 likely stems from a read error. The chain is built from TRBV11-3 and TRBJ2-2, with 10 nucleotides matching TRBD2. The germline V gene has CDR1 SGHNT and CDR2 YENEEA. This CDR3 is built from 14 residues. V shed 2 bases, J shed 9 bases, and the junction held 3 bases outside the gene matches. The CDR3 loop reads CASSLQREGRELFL. In DNA form, the CDR3 reads TGTGCCAGCAGCTTACAGCGGGAGGGCCGGGAGCTGTTTCTT.

The gene calls are TRBV28 and TRBJ1-5; D call uncertain. The CDR3 covers 16 residues. Trimming pared 3 bases from V and 2 bases from J, leaving 14 bases between. The germline V gene encodes CDR1 MDHEN and CDR2 SYDVKM. The CDR3 nucleotides are TGTGCCAGCAGTTTTTTCCATATCGCGGGCAATCAGCCCCAGCATTTT. It yields the protein CASSFFHIAGNQPQHF.

This clonotype was seen at least ten times. The rearrangement links TRBV20-1 to TRBJ2-6; D unclear. Germline lookup yields CDR1 DFQATT and CDR2 SNEGSKA (reference sequence). Trimming cost V 3 bases and J 0 bases, with 9 bases left between them. The CDR3 is 15 residues long. This CDR3 reads CSASPFSSGANVLTF. The CDR3 DNA is TGCAGTGCTAGTCCTTTCTCCTCTGGGGCCAACGTCCTGACTTTC.

Notes on this clonotype: Given a much more abundant clone one base away, this may be a read error. V gene TRBV12-3 or TRBV12-4 combines with J gene TRBJ2-3, with no clear D. The CDR3 spans 15 residues. V shed 3 bases and J shed 2 bases, with 12 bases lying between them. This chain's CDR3 is CASSFVTGLTDTQYF. DNA of the CDR3: TGTGCCAGCAGTTTCGTGACGGGCCTCACAGATACGCAGTATTTT.

Notes on this clonotype: Here the CDR3 omits its conserved ending phenylalanine or tryptophan, so a read error is the likely source. The genes are TRBV14 and TRBJ1-2; D remains unclear. Germline CDR1 is SGHDN and CDR2 is FVKESK. Trimming took off 5 bases at V and 6 bases at J, with 13 bases between the two ends. The CDR3 runs to 13 residues. Here the CDR3 reads CASSLEGSHGYTS. DNA for the CDR3: TGTGCCAGCAGCTTGGAAGGGTCCCATGGCTACACCTCC.

The rearrangement uses TRBV19 and TRBJ2-6, with D unclear. The germline V gene encodes CDR1 LNHDA and CDR2 SQIVND (reference sequence). The CDR3 has 13 amino acids. The germline V and J ends were trimmed by 9 bases and 1 base, with 7 bases remaining between them. CDR3 coding DNA: TGTGCCAGAGACCCTTCTGGGGCCAACGTCCTGACTTTC. It codes for CARDPSGANVLTF.

This clonotype has just a few counts. The chain uses TRBV4-3 and TRBJ2-3, with a tentative D call TRBD1 (6 bases). The germline V gene has CDR1 LGHNA and CDR2 YSLEER. The CDR3 is 16 amino acids. Trimming left V 4 bases short and J 6 bases short, with 20 bases between. CDR3 loop: CASSLRAGTLGDTQYF. CDR3 nucleotides: TGCGCCAGCAGCCTCCGGGCAGGGACATTGGGGGATACGCAGTATTTT.

This clonotype showed up many times. V usage is TRBV7-2 and J usage is TRBJ2-7; D might be TRBD1 or TRBD2, each matching 5 bases. Germline-derived CDR1 and CDR2 are SGHTA and FQGNSA. V lost 5 bases and J 2 bases, leaving 13 bases between the germline ends. CDR3 length: 14 residues. The CDR3 protein is CASSPGTFTYEQYF. The CDR3 DNA sequence: TGTGCCAGCAGCCCCGGGACCTTTACCTACGAGCAGTACTTC.

This clonotype has ten or more counts. A read error may account for a junction end that differs from germline. The V and J genes are TRBV19 and TRBJ1-4; D not resolved. There are 15 residues in the CDR3. The germline CDR1 and CDR2 sequences are LNHDA and SQIVND (reference sequence). The CDR3 DNA reads TGTGCCAATAGTACCGGGCGGTTGGGTAATGAAAAACTGTTTTTT. The encoded protein is CANSTGRLGNEKLFF.

This clonotype was picked up many times. V gene TRBV2 combines with J gene TRBJ2-2; D not certain. V lost 5 bases, J lost 2 bases, and 9 bases lay in between. This CDR3 spans 14 amino acids. The germline CDR1 and CDR2 sequences are SNHLY and FYNNEI. The CDR3 region is CASSRTPNTGELFF. In DNA form, the CDR3 reads TGTGCCAGCAGTCGGACCCCCAACACCGGGGAGCTGTTTTTT.

CDR3 DNA sequence: TGCAGCGTCGGGGACGGCCGAGGCACTGAAGCTTTCTTT. It translates to CSVGDGRGTEAFF. This chain links TRBV29-1 with TRBJ1-1; D may be TRBD1 (5 bases). Germline V gene data show CDR1 as SQVTM and CDR2 as ANQGSEA. The V end was cut by 6 bases, the J end by 4 bases, with 15 bases between. The CDR3 has 13 residues. Based on the CDR3 plus reference TRBV29-1 and TRBJ1-1, the full variable domain is SAVISQKPSRDICQRGTSLTIQCQVDSQVTMMFWYRQQPGQSLTLIATANQGSEATYESGFVIDKFPISRPNLTFSTLTVSNMSPEDSSIYLCSVGDGRGTEAFFGQGTRLTVV.

This clonotype appeared many times. The chain uses TRBV4-2 and TRBJ1-5; D possibly corresponds to TRBD1 (5 bases). The V gene lost 0 bases and the J gene lost 0 bases, with 6 bases spanning the gap. The CDR3 is 15 amino acids. Germline CDR1 LGHNA, CDR2 YNFKEQ. CDR3 amino acids: CASSQDGASNQPQHF. For the CDR3, the DNA is TGTGCCAGCAGCCAAGACGGGGCTAGCAATCAGCCCCAGCATTTT.

This clonotype occurred many times. The chain couples TRBV7-2 to TRBJ2-7, with D perhaps given as TRBD1 or TRBD2 (6 bases each). V dropped 7 bases and J dropped 6 bases, with 16 bases sitting between them. This CDR3 contains 13 residues. In germline, CDR1 is SGHTA, CDR2 FQGNSA. The CDR3 region is CASTLRRGAEQYF. The CDR3, as DNA: TGTGCCAGCACCCTACGTAGGGGGGCCGAGCAGTACTTC. Drawing the rest from reference TRBV7-2 and TRBJ2-7, the complete variable domain is GAGVSQSPSNKVTEKGKDVELRCDPISGHTALYWYRQSLGQGLEFLIYFQGNSAPDKSGLPSDRFSAERTGGSVSTLTIQRTQQEDSAVYLCASTLRRGAEQYFGPGTRLTVT.

The rearrangement uses TRBV7-9 and TRBJ2-3, with no clear D. Germline assignment: CDR1 SEHNR and CDR2 FQNEAQ (reference sequence). V was shortened by 8 bases and J by 0 bases, with 18 bases between the two germline ends. This CDR3 region has 16 residues. Here the CDR3 reads CASEALGVESTDTQYF. CDR3 in DNA: TGTGCCAGCGAAGCCCTGGGCGTCGAAAGCACAGATACGCAGTATTTT.

This clonotype appeared many times. V is TRBV10-2 and J is TRBJ2-5; D call uncertain. CDR1 is WSHSY and CDR2 is SAAADI in the germline V gene. CDR3 length: 13 residues. Trimming took 6 bases from V and 2 from J, leaving 10 bases between them. CDR3 nucleotides: TGCGCCAGCAGGCCCCTAGGGCAAGAGACCCAGTACTTC. Protein sequence: CASRPLGQETQYF.

This clonotype appeared a few times. The junction differs from germline at one of its ends, possibly a read error. The V and J genes are TRBV6-5 and TRBJ2-7, with D perhaps TRBD1 or TRBD2 (6 bases each). CDR3 size: 15 residues. Germline V lookup: CDR1 MNHEY, CDR2 SVGAGI. The CDR3 nucleotides read TGTGCCAGCAGTCACTCGAAATTGGGGGGCGTGGCGGCGTACTTC. It yields the protein CASSHSKLGGVAAYF.